Sequencing of this TCR beta chain was carried out in a study of OX40 agonist ivuxolimab in advanced cancers. As for the study in general: People who had prior anti-PD-1, anti-PD-L1 or anti-CTLA-4 therapy could take part, and 35% to 50% had some.

Points on this clone: Its antigen is not known.

Repertoires were generated with immunoSEQ multiplex PCR, while TCRdb's copy carries only in-frame clones and drops some. The sample comprises roughly 100,000 clones, approximately 80% of which are singletons, and approximately 1.5% rests with the top ten. Study-level points and caveats: Expanded clones tended on average to be more numerous among CD8+ T cells than CD4+.

Germline values: CDR1 SNHLY, CDR2 FYNNEI. The CDR3 has 12 residues. Trimming removed 6 bases from V and 4 bases from J, with 10 bases in between. This material consisted of CD4+ or CD8+ T cells sorted from blood, taken in a trial of the OX40 agonist ivuxolimab. This chain links TRBV2 with TRBJ2-7; D unclear. The receptor was derived from an adult with an advanced solid tumor such as melanoma, head and neck, liver or kidney cancer. CDR3 in DNA: TGTGCCAGCAGCGTTACACGGTACGAGCAGTACTTC. Translation gives CASSVTRYEQYF.